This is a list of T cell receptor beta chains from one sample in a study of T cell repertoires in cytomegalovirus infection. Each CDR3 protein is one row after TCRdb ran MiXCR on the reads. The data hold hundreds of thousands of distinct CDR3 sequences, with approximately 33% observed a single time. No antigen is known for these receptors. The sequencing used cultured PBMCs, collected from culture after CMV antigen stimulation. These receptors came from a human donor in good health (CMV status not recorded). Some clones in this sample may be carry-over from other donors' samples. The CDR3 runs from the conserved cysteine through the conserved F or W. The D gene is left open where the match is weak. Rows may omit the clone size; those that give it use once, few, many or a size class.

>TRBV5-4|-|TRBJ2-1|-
TGTGCCAGCAGCTCTGGACTTTCCAGGAATGAGCAGTTCTTC
CASSSGLSRNEQFF
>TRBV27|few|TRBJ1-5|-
TGTGCCAGCAGCTACAACACGCGACAGCCCCAGCATTTT
CASSYNTRQPQHF
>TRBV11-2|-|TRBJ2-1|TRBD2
TGTGCCAGCAGCTTAGTGGGGAGGGCCAAATACAATGAGCAGTTCTTC
CASSLVGRAKYNEQFF
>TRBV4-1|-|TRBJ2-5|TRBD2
TGCGCCAGCAGCTCCCGCCTCCTGACTAGCCCCAAAGAGACCCAGTACTTC
CASSSRLLTSPKETQYF
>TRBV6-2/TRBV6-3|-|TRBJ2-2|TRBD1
TGTGCCAGCAGTGGCCCAGGGGGTCCCACCGGGGAGCTGTTTTTT
CASSGPGGPTGELFF
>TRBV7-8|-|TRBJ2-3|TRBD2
TGTGCCAGCAGCTTACGGACTAGCGGGGGGAGAGCAGATACGCAGTATTTT
CASSLRTSGGRADTQYF
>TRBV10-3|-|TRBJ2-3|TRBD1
TGTGCCATCAGTACCGGACAGGGAGGCACAGATACGCAGTATTTT
CAISTGQGGTDTQYF
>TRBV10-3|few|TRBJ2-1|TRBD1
TGTGCCATCAGTGAGTTACAGGGGAATAATGAGCAGTTCTTC
CAISELQGNNEQFF
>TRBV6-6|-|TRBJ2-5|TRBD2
TGTGCCAGCAGTTCCCCCCCGACTAGCGGAGAGACCCAGTACTTC
CASSSPPTSGETQYF
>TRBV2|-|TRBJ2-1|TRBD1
TGTGCCAGCAGTAGGGACAGGGTCTGGGGGCAGTTCTTC
CASSRDRVWGQFF
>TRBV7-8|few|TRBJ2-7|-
TGTGCCAGCAGCCCAGGATTCGCGGGTGAGCAGTACTTC
CASSPGFAGEQYF
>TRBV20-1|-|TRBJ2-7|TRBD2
TGCAGTGCTAGTGACGCGACTAGCGGGGTTTCCTACGAGCAGTACTTC
CSASDATSGVSYEQYF
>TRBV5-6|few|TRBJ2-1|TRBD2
TGTGCCAGCAGCTCGCTAGCGGGGGGGAGAAATGAGCAGTTCTTC
CASSSLAGGRNEQFF
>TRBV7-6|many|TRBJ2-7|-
TGTGCCAGCAGCTTAGAGGCGACAGGCCCCTACGAGCAGTACTTC
CASSLEATGPYEQYF
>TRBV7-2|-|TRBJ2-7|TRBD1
TGTGCCAGCAGCTTAGGGACAGGAGCTTTTTACGAGCAGTACTTC
CASSLGTGAFYEQYF
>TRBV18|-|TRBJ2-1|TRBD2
TGTGCCAGCTCACCCGTAGCGGGAGCGCCCTACAATGAGCAGTTCTTC
CASSPVAGAPYNEQFF
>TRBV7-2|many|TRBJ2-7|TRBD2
TGTGCCAGCAGCCCTAGCGGGACAATTTACGAGCAGTACTTC
CASSPSGTIYEQYF
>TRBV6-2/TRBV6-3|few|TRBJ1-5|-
TGTGCCAGCAGCCGCGGACAGAACAATCAGCCCCAGCATTTT
CASSRGQNNQPQHF
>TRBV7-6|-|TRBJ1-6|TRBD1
TGTGCCAGCAGCTTAGACCGACAGGGTTTTGGTTCACCCCTCCACTTT
CASSLDRQGFGSPLHF
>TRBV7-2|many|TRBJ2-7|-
TGTGCCAGCAGCTTAGCGAACGACTATATCAGCGAGCAGTACTTC
CASSLANDYISEQYF
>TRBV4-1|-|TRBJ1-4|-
TGCGCCAGCAGCCAAGGGGGTTTCCGCGAAAAACTGTTTTTT
CASSQGGFREKLFF
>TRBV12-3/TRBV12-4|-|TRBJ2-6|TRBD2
TGTGCCAGCAGGGGGGGTAGCGGGCGGCCCAGGATTAAAGCCAACGTCCTGACTTTC
CASRGGSGRPRIKANVLTF
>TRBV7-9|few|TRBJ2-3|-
TGTGCCAGCAGCCAATATGCCTCCGAAGATACGCAGTATTTT
CASSQYASEDTQYF
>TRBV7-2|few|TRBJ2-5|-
TGTGCCAGCAGCTTAGACAGGGTGGAGACCCAGTACTTC
CASSLDRVETQYF
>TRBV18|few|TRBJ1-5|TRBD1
TGTGCCAGCTCACCACAGGGGGCGAACAATCAGCCCCAGCATTTT
CASSPQGANNQPQHF
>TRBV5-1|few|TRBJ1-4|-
TGCGCCAGCAGCTTGGAGGTTTGGCCCTCTGCAACTAATGAAAAACTGTTTTTT
CASSLEVWPSATNEKLFF
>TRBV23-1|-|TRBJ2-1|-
TGCGCCAGCAGCCGCACAGCTAACCCCTACAATGAGCAGTTCTTC
CASSRTANPYNEQFF
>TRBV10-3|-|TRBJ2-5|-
TGTGCCATCAATGAGACTTTACAAGAGACCCAGTACTTC
CAINETLQETQYF
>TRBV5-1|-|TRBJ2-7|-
TGCGCCAGCAGCTCCCGCCCCAGGGACGGCTCCTACGAGCAGTACTTC
CASSSRPRDGSYEQYF
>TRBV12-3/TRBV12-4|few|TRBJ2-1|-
TGTGCCAGCAGTTTTGGCAGCGACAATGAGCAGTTCTTC
CASSFGSDNEQFF
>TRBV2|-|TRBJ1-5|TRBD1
TGTGCCAGCAGCGCTGACAGGGTGAGCAATCAGCCCCAGCATTTT
CASSADRVSNQPQHF
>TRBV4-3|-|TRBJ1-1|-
TGCGCCAACAGCCAGAGACAGGCACTGACTGAAGCTTTCTTT
CANSQRQALTEAFF
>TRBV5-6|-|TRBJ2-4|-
TGTGCCAGCAGCGGTACGGGACAACGGGTAGACATTCAGTACTTC
CASSGTGQRVDIQYF
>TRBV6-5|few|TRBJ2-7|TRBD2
TGTGCCAGCAGTTACTCGCGGGGCGGGGGAGCCTACGAGCAGTACTTC
CASSYSRGGGAYEQYF
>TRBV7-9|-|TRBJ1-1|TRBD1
TGTGCCAGCACCTCAGGGGGCATGGCAACTGAAGCTTTCTTT
CASTSGGMATEAFF
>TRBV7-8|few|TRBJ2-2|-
TGTGCCAACGGAGGAACCGGGGAGCTGTTTTTT
CANGGTGELFF
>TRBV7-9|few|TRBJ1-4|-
TGTGCCAGCAGCTTCCGGGACCTTTATGGTGGTCTGTTTTTT
CASSFRDLYGGLFF
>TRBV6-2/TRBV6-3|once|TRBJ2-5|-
TGTGCCAGCAGAGAGGGGGAAGAGACCCAGTACTTC
CASREGEETQYF
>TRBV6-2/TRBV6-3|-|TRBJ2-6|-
TGTGCCAGCAGCCCGACAGAGGCAGGGGCCAACGTCCTGACTTTC
CASSPTEAGANVLTF
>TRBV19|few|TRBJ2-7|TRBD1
TGTGCCAGTAGTATCCGGGACAGCCACTTACGCGGGCAGTACTTC
CASSIRDSHLRGQYF
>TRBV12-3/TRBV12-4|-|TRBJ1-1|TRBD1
TGTGCCAGCAGTTTAGTGTCAGGGGGGTCTACTGAAGCTTTCTTT
CASSLVSGGSTEAFF
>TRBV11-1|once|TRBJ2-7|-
TGTGCCAGCAGCTTGTACAGATCCTACGAGCAGTACTTC
CASSLYRSYEQYF
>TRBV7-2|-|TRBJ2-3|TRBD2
TGTGCCAGCAGCCCGGCGGGGCTAGCGGGGGGGCATACGCAGTATTTT
CASSPAGLAGGHTQYF